Listed below are T cell receptor beta chains from one sample, sequenced in a study of blood T cells in healthy people across ages. TCRdb reanalysed the 5' RACE reads using MiXCR and keeps one entry per CDR3 protein. The sample shows roughly 700,000 distinct CDR3 sequences, more than 40% of them seen only once. What was sequenced was blood. The receptors derive from a woman aged 55-69 years in good health. Each CDR3 is given with its conserved first and last residue. Fields, in order: clone size, D gene, J gene, V gene, CDR3 protein, CDR3 DNA. The D gene is left open where the match is weak. Size values are once, few and many counts, or a class for expanded clones, and some rows have none.

size: few; D: .; J: TRBJ1-1; V: TRBV5-1; CDR3: CASSFGGLMNTEAFF; DNA: TGCGCCAGCAGCTTTGGGGGGTTGATGAACACTGAAGCTTTCTTT
size: .; D: .; J: TRBJ2-5; V: TRBV7-2; CDR3: CASSLPPKETQYF; DNA: TGTGCCAGCAGCTTGCCCCCGAAAGAGACCCAGTACTTC
size: .; D: .; J: TRBJ2-7; V: TRBV5-1; CDR3: CASSGTGGSYEQYF; DNA: TGCGCCAGCAGCGGGACTGGCGGTTCCTACGAGCAGTACTTC
size: .; D: .; J: TRBJ1-4; V: TRBV7-2; CDR3: CASSLLGRANEKLFF; DNA: TGTGCCAGCAGCTTATTGGGCAGAGCGAATGAAAAACTGTTTTTT
size: .; D: TRBD1; J: TRBJ2-4; V: TRBV11-2; CDR3: CASSSPGQYGDTQYF; DNA: TGTGCCAGCAGCTCCCCGGGACAGTATGGGGATACGCAGTACTTC
size: .; D: TRBD1; J: TRBJ2-1; V: TRBV9; CDR3: CASSAPKGGEQFF; DNA: TGTGCCAGCAGCGCCCCAAAAGGGGGCGAGCAGTTCTTC
size: .; D: TRBD1; J: TRBJ1-2; V: TRBV28; CDR3: CASGGTGGNRYGYTF; DNA: TGTGCCAGCGGCGGGACAGGCGGCAATCGCTATGGCTACACCTTC
size: .; D: .; J: TRBJ2-5; V: TRBV6-4; CDR3: CASGVRPKETQYF; DNA: TGTGCCAGCGGAGTCCGGCCCAAAGAGACCCAGTACTTC
size: .; D: .; J: TRBJ1-1; V: TRBV6-2/TRBV6-3; CDR3: CASSPGDWARCSTFF; DNA: TGTGCCAGCAGCCCGGGCGACTGGGCAAGATGTAGTACTTTCTTT
size: .; D: TRBD2; J: TRBJ2-1; V: TRBV4-3; CDR3: CASSQERASGYSPYNEQFF; DNA: TGCGCCAGCAGCCAAGAGAGGGCTAGCGGGTATTCGCCCTACAATGAGCAGTTCTTC
size: .; D: TRBD2; J: TRBJ2-7; V: TRBV5-6; CDR3: CASSPGLADTFSYEQYF; DNA: TGTGCCAGCAGCCCGGGACTAGCGGACACTTTCTCCTACGAGCAGTACTTC
size: many; D: .; J: TRBJ2-3; V: TRBV4-3; CDR3: CASSLSRVLGTDTQYF; DNA: TGCGCCAGCAGCCTCTCTCGAGTACTCGGCACAGATACGCAGTATTTT
size: .; D: .; J: TRBJ2-7; V: TRBV12-3/TRBV12-4; CDR3: CASRPGYEQYF; DNA: TGTGCCAGCAGACCGGGCTACGAGCAGTACTTC
size: .; D: TRBD2; J: TRBJ2-2; V: TRBV4-3; CDR3: CASSPGKTSGITGELFF; DNA: TGCGCCAGCAGCCCCGGGAAGACTAGCGGGATCACCGGGGAGCTGTTTTTT
size: .; D: .; J: TRBJ2-3; V: TRBV7-2; CDR3: CANSLARLGGDTQYF; DNA: TGTGCCAACAGCTTAGCGCGCCTGGGGGGAGATACGCAGTATTTT
size: few; D: .; J: TRBJ2-4; V: TRBV6-2/TRBV6-3; CDR3: CASRRRAVENIQYF; DNA: TGTGCCAGCAGGCGGAGGGCGGTGGAAAACATTCAGTACTTC
size: .; D: TRBD1; J: TRBJ2-1; V: TRBV5-1; CDR3: CAGSLAAGGSNEQFF; DNA: TGCGCCGGCAGCTTGGCGGCAGGGGGCTCCAATGAGCAGTTCTTC
size: .; D: .; J: TRBJ1-2; V: TRBV29-1; CDR3: CSVSLHTF; DNA: TGCAGCGTTTCTCTTCACACCTTC
size: .; D: TRBD1; J: TRBJ2-1; V: TRBV7-3; CDR3: CASSQSGGGYNEQFF; DNA: TGTGCCAGCAGCCAATCAGGGGGCGGCTACAATGAGCAGTTCTTC
size: many; D: .; J: TRBJ1-2; V: TRBV7-2; CDR3: CASSPDRLYGYTF; DNA: TGTGCCAGCAGCCCCGATAGACTCTATGGCTACACCTTC
size: .; D: TRBD2; J: TRBJ2-1; V: TRBV5-1; CDR3: CASTPGTSGNNEQFF; DNA: TGCGCCAGCACCCCCGGGACTAGCGGAAACAATGAGCAGTTCTTC
size: .; D: .; J: TRBJ2-1; V: TRBV29-1; CDR3: CSVDTEGFYNEQFF; DNA: TGCAGCGTAGACACAGAGGGCTTCTACAATGAGCAGTTCTTC
size: once; D: TRBD1; J: TRBJ2-7; V: TRBV19; CDR3: CASSLGTGVSYEQYF; DNA: TGTGCCAGTAGTCTCGGGACAGGAGTCTCCTACGAGCAGTACTTC
size: .; D: TRBD2; J: TRBJ2-1; V: TRBV20-1; CDR3: CSGRLAGFRNEQFF; DNA: TGCAGTGGGAGACTAGCGGGATTTCGCAATGAGCAGTTCTTC
size: .; D: TRBD2; J: TRBJ2-4; V: TRBV9; CDR3: CASSVGLAGVGGAKNIQYF; DNA: TGTGCCAGCAGCGTAGGGCTAGCGGGAGTTGGGGGGGCCAAAAACATTCAGTACTTC
size: .; D: .; J: TRBJ2-1; V: TRBV19; CDR3: CASSISQGSYNEQFF; DNA: TGTGCCAGTAGTATAAGCCAGGGGTCCTACAATGAGCAGTTCTTC
size: once; D: .; J: TRBJ2-5; V: TRBV6-2/TRBV6-3; CDR3: CASSRPTSFRKETQYF; DNA: TGTGCCAGCAGTCGCCCGACTAGTTTTCGGAAAGAGACCCAGTACTTC
size: many; D: .; J: TRBJ1-4; V: TRBV2; CDR3: CASTGSGKLFF; DNA: TGTGCCAGCACCGGGTCAGGAAAACTGTTTTTT
size: .; D: TRBD2; J: TRBJ2-3; V: TRBV28; CDR3: CASSSLAGGSPDTQYF; DNA: TGTGCCAGCAGTTCCCTAGCGGGAGGATCCCCAGATACGCAGTATTTT
size: few; D: .; J: TRBJ1-2; V: TRBV9; CDR3: CASSGVGSGYGYTF; DNA: TGTGCCAGCAGCGGGGTGGGGTCCGGCTATGGCTACACCTTC
size: .; D: .; J: TRBJ2-3; V: TRBV5-1; CDR3: CASSLRGPSDTQYF; DNA: TGCGCCAGCAGCTTAAGGGGACCCTCAGATACGCAGTATTTT
size: .; D: TRBD1; J: TRBJ1-1; V: TRBV3-1; CDR3: CASSFRDRKNTEAFF; DNA: TGTGCCAGCAGCTTCAGGGACAGGAAGAACACTGAAGCTTTCTTT
size: few; D: TRBD2; J: TRBJ2-7; V: TRBV7-2; CDR3: CASSLRGGSPHYEQYF; DNA: TGTGCCAGCAGCTTACGTGGCGGGAGCCCTCACTACGAGCAGTACTTC
size: .; D: .; J: TRBJ1-1; V: TRBV20-1; CDR3: CSGGGNTEAFF; DNA: TGCAGTGGAGGGGGGAACACTGAAGCTTTCTTT
size: few; D: .; J: TRBJ2-5; V: TRBV7-9; CDR3: CASSPSKQETQYF; DNA: TGTGCCAGCAGCCCAAGCAAACAAGAGACCCAGTACTTC
size: .; D: TRBD1; J: TRBJ2-7; V: TRBV7-2; CDR3: CASSLVAGQGVYEQYF; DNA: TGTGCCAGCAGCTTAGTGGCGGGACAGGGTGTTTACGAGCAGTACTTC
size: .; D: TRBD1; J: TRBJ2-7; V: TRBV28; CDR3: CASTLGTGGAENEQYF; DNA: TGTGCCAGCACCCTAGGGACAGGGGGCGCGGAGAACGAGCAGTACTTC
size: .; D: .; J: TRBJ2-7; V: TRBV3-1; CDR3: CASSQGFQGKDYEQYF; DNA: TGTGCCAGCAGCCAAGGGTTTCAGGGAAAGGATTACGAGCAGTACTTC